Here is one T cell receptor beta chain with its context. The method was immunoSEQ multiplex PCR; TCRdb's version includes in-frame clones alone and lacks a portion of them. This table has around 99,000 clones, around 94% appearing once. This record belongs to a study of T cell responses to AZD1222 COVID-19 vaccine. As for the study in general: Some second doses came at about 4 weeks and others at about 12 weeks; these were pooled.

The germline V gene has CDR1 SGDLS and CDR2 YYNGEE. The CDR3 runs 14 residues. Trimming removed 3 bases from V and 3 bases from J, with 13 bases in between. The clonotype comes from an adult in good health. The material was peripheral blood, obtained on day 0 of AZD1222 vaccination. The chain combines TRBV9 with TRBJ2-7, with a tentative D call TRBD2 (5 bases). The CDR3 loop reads CASSAFEGIYEQYF. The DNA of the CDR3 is TGTGCCAGCAGCGCTTTTGAGGGCATCTACGAGCAGTACTTC.